Reported below is one T cell receptor (beta chain). This entry is derived from a study of OX40 agonist ivuxolimab in advanced cancers. Germline values: CDR1 MNHEY, CDR2 SMNVEV (reference sequence). The germline V and J ends were trimmed by 4 bases and 2 bases, with 23 bases remaining between them. The CDR3 contains 18 residues. Profiled with immunoSEQ multiplex PCR; TCRdb holds only in-frame clones, not every one. The sample holds approximately 25,000 clones, around 79% seen once. This specimen was CD4+ or CD8+ T cells sorted from blood, taken in a trial of the OX40 agonist ivuxolimab. The sequence derives from an adult with an advanced solid tumor such as melanoma, head and neck, liver or kidney cancer. V and J are TRBV27 and TRBJ1-2, with a possible D match to TRBD1 (5 bases). The CDR3 loop is CASSSTDRSLLGNYGYTF. The CDR3 region has the DNA TGTGCCAGCAGTTCGACCGACAGAAGTCTCCTGGGGAACTATGGCTACACCTTC.